These 14 T cell receptor beta chains were sequenced from one sample in a study of T cells in Graves' hyperthyroidism and ophthalmopathy. The TCR beta CDR3 regions underwent amplification using RNA transcripts as the source. First-round RT-PCR targeting the TCR CDR3 was performed with the HTBI primer set. TCRdb reprocessed the multiplex PCR reads via MiXCR and lists one record per CDR3 protein. The table lists some 300,000 distinct CDR3 sequences, approximately 18% of them singletons, with about two fifths in the top ten. Sequenced sample: blood. These receptors originate from a man in his fifties or sixties with Graves' ophthalmopathy.

This clonotype was observed many times. The chain couples TRBV15 to TRBJ2-5; D is perhaps TRBD1 or TRBD2 (6 bases each). Germline CDR1 LNHNV, CDR2 YYDKDF (reference sequence). CDR3 length equals 16 residues. V shed 8 bases and J shed 6 bases, with 25 bases lying between them. This CDR3 reads CATGVFGSRGSQTQYF. For the CDR3, the DNA is TGTGCCACCGGGGTTTTCGGGAGCAGGGGAAGTCAGACCCAGTACTTC. Looking up the rest from reference TRBV15 and TRBJ2-5 gives the full variable domain: DAMVIQNPRYQVTQFGKPVTLSCSQTLNHNVMYWYQQKSSQAPKLLFHYYDKDFNNEADTPDNFQSRRPNTSFCFLDIRSPGLGDTAMYLCATGVFGSRGSQTQYFGPGTRLLVL.

This sequence joins TRBV7-3 and TRBJ2-3; D uncertain. The ends were cut back, 5 bases at V and 1 base at J, with 16 bases in the middle. Per the germline V gene, CDR1 is SGHTA and CDR2 is FQGTGA. This CDR3 contains 16 residues. The CDR3 sequence is CASSRGVSRGTDTQYF. The CDR3 DNA reads as TGTGCCAGCAGCCGCGGTGTGTCTAGGGGCACAGATACGCAGTATTTT.

This clonotype was counted ten times or more. The chain uses TRBV20-1 and TRBJ1-1, with 7 bases matching TRBD1. Germline V CDR1 and CDR2: DFQATT, SNEGSKA (reference sequence). This CDR3 has 15 residues. The CDR3, as DNA: TGCAGGCAGGGGGTCGGTGGAGCGCCGAACACTGAAGCTTTCTTT. This translates into CRQGVGGAPNTEAFF.

Details on this clonotype: This could be a read error, since a much larger clone is one nucleotide away. The chain recombines TRBV27 with TRBJ2-3, with no clear D. Germline V gene data show CDR1 as MNHEY and CDR2 as SMNVEV (reference sequence). This CDR3 has 15 amino acids. CDR3 DNA: TGTGCCAGCAGTCTAGACTCCAGTAGCACAGATAAGCAGTATTTT. Translating it yields CASSLDSSSTDKQYF.

This clonotype has ten or more counts. The rearrangement joins TRBV20-1 to TRBJ2-5; 16 bases are shared with TRBD2. Trimming removed 5 bases from V and 0 bases from J; junction bases left unmatched: 9. CDR3 length: 18 amino acids. The germline CDR1 and CDR2 sequences are DFQATT and SNEGSKA (reference sequence). CDR3 DNA sequence: TGCAGTGCTTTAGGGACTAGCGGGAGGGAACTGTACCAAGAGACCCAGTACTTC. Protein: CSALGTSGRELYQETQYF.

The rearrangement uses TRBV19 and TRBJ1-1; D is unresolved. The length of the CDR3 is 13 residues. With 0 bases removed from V and 2 bases from J, the gap between germline ends came to 4 bases. The germline gives CDR1 LNHDA, CDR2 SQIVND (reference sequence). Here the CDR3 DNA reads TGTGCCAGTAGTATAGATCTTAACACTGAAGCTTTCTTT. This codes for CASSIDLNTEAFF.

This clonotype was counted ten times or more. The chain combines TRBV28 with TRBJ1-2; 9 bases align to TRBD1. Germline V gene data show CDR1 as MDHEN and CDR2 as SYDVKM. The CDR3 consists of 13 residues. V lost 7 bases to trimming and J lost 8 bases; unmatched junction nucleotides: 8. The CDR3: CASTTGGAWGYTF. CDR3 DNA sequence: TGTGCCAGCACAACAGGGGGCGCGTGGGGCTACACCTTC.

Remarks on this clonotype: Without the conserved terminal phenylalanine or tryptophan, this CDR3 likely stems from a read error. This rearrangement joins TRBV18 to TRBJ2-7; tentative D call: TRBD1 (6 bases). The CDR3 covers 15 residues. V was shortened by 0 bases and J by 4 bases, with 13 bases between the two germline ends. Germline CDR1 is KGHSH and CDR2 is LQKENI. CDR3: CASSPPWGPTYEQYL. CDR3 DNA sequence: TGTGCCAGCTCACCACCCTGGGGGCCCACGTACGAGCAGTACCTC.

The table lists this clonotype with many counts. The V call is TRBV5-1, the J call TRBJ2-3, with D perhaps TRBD2 (6 bases). The CDR3 sequence is 14 residues long. Germline values: CDR1 SGHRS, CDR2 YFSETQ. Trimming stripped 3 bases from V and 5 bases from J, with 13 bases between. The CDR3 loop is CASSSEGLQDTQYF. CDR3 nucleotide sequence: TGCGCCAGCAGCTCAGAGGGACTTCAAGATACGCAGTATTTT. Looking up the rest from reference TRBV5-1 and TRBJ2-3 gives the full variable domain: KAGVTQTPRYLIKTRGQQVTLSCSPISGHRSVSWYQQTPGQGLQFLFEYFSETQRNKGNFPGRFSGRQFSNSRSEMNVSTLELGDSALYLCASSSEGLQDTQYFGPGTRLTVL.

This chain joins TRBV29-1 and TRBJ2-5; unclear D gene. This CDR3 is built from 12 residues. V was pared by 8 bases and J by 5 bases, with 15 bases between. Germline CDR1 and CDR2: SQVTM and ANQGSEA. CDR3 loop: CSFKDVSETQYF. DNA for the CDR3: TGCAGCTTTAAAGACGTTTCGGAGACCCAGTACTTC.

A word on this clonotype: A much larger clone sits a single nucleotide away, making a read error possible. The rearrangement links TRBV20-1 to TRBJ2-1; D gene ambiguous. The CDR3 runs 15 residues. Per germline, CDR1 DFQATT and CDR2 SNEGSKA (reference sequence). V lost 2 bases and J lost 0, with 11 bases in between. The CDR3 DNA is TGCAGTGCTAGAACTGGACCGAACTCCTACAATGAGCAGTTCTTC. Translation gives CSARTGPNSYNEQFF.

This clonotype was seen at least ten times. The chain joins TRBV5-1 to TRBJ2-6; TRBD1 aligns across 7 bases. Germline V lookup: CDR1 SGHRS, CDR2 YFSETQ. V shed 4 bases and J 0 bases; nucleotides not matched to a gene: 7. This CDR3 contains 17 residues. The CDR3 nucleotides read TGCGCCAGCAGCCCGAGGACAGGCTACTCTGGGGCCAACGTCCTGACTTTC. It yields the protein CASSPRTGYSGANVLTF.

V gene TRBV20-1 combines with J gene TRBJ2-3; 10 bases are shared with TRBD1. The V gene's germline CDR1 is DFQATT and CDR2 SNEGSKA (reference sequence). V lost 6 bases, J lost 3 bases, and 9 bases stayed unmatched. The CDR3 extends over 15 amino acids. The CDR3 DNA reads TGCAGTGCCGGAACGGGACAGGGGAAAACAGATACGCAGTATTTT. It translates to CSAGTGQGKTDTQYF.

This clonotype was detected a few times. The chain links TRBV6-1 to TRBJ2-3, with D possibly matching TRBD1 (6 bases). The V and J ends lost 10 bases and 2 bases respectively, with 13 bases between them. The CDR3 totals 13 residues. CDR1 and CDR2 from the germline V gene are MNHNS and SASEGT. The CDR3 bases are TGTGCCATAACGGACAGAAACACAGATACGCAGTATTTT. Its translation: CAITDRNTDTQYF.